These 18 T cell receptor beta chains share one sample of origin, sequenced in a study of T cells in Graves' hyperthyroidism and ophthalmopathy. Researchers amplified the TCR beta CDR3 regions from RNA transcripts. A set of HTBI primers served as the primers for a first-round RT-PCR of the TCR CDR3. TCRdb used MiXCR to reprocess the multiplex PCR reads, holding one entry per CDR3 protein. The data contain hundreds of thousands of distinct CDR3 sequences, approximately 15% of them singletons. Sequencing used blood. All receptors come from a woman aged 25 to 39 with Graves' hyperthyroidism that later progressed to Graves' ophthalmopathy.

In the case of this clonotype: This clone may be a read error of a much larger clone one base away. The rearrangement links TRBV11-3 to TRBJ1-1, with D possibly matching TRBD1 (5 bases). CDR3 length equals 17 residues. Germline CDR1 SGHNT, CDR2 YENEEA. Here the CDR3 DNA reads TGTGCCGGCAGCAATCACAGGAGAAAGATGGTGAACACTGAAGCTTTCTTT. It codes for CAGSNHRRKMVNTEAFF.

This clonotype was seen just once. The genes are TRBV16 and TRBJ2-5; D possibly uses TRBD1 or TRBD2 (5 bases each). Germline V gene lookup returns CDR1 KGHSY and CDR2 FQNENV. The V end lost 7 bases, the J end lost 2 bases, and 17 bases lay between the germline ends. This CDR3 is built from 15 residues. CDR3 bases: TGTGCCAGCACCAAGGCCGGGGCAGAGCAAGAGACCCAGTACTTC. It translates to CASTKAGAEQETQYF.

This clonotype was picked up a small number of times. The V and J genes are TRBV5-1 and TRBJ2-1; TRBD1 aligns across 9 bases. This CDR3 contains 15 residues. Germline V gene data show CDR1 as SGHRS and CDR2 as YFSETQ. Trimming at V came to 0 bases and at J to 4 bases, leaving 2 bases not matched to a gene. CDR3 sequence (DNA): TGCGCCAGCAGCTTGGGGGACAGGGAATACAATGAGCAGTTCTTC. The encoded protein is CASSLGDREYNEQFF.

This CDR3 is CSARDGTVINQPQHF. CDR3 bases: TGCAGTGCTAGAGATGGGACAGTCATCAATCAGCCCCAGCATTTT. The chain links TRBV20-1 to TRBJ1-5, with 7 bases that match TRBD1. CDR1 DFQATT and CDR2 SNEGSKA come from the germline V gene (reference sequence). The CDR3 runs to 15 residues. The ends lost 0 bases at V and 3 bases at J; junction bases unmatched: 5.

The rearrangement links TRBV19 to TRBJ2-7; the D call may be TRBD1 or TRBD2 (5 bases each). Between the trimmed V and J ends, which lost 1 base and 0 bases, there was a span of 10 bases. Germline V gives CDR1 LNHDA, CDR2 SQIVND (reference sequence). The CDR3 spans 15 residues. Here the CDR3 reads CASSIGDGLSYEQYF. CDR3 nucleotide sequence: TGTGCCAGTAGTATAGGGGACGGCCTCTCCTACGAGCAGTACTTC.

This clonotype came up many times. The chain recombines TRBV11-2 with TRBJ2-5, with D maybe TRBD2 (5 bases). CDR1 is SGHAT, CDR2 FQNNGV, per germline. CDR3 length equals 16 residues. With 2 bases removed from V and 2 bases from J, the gap between germline ends came to 15 bases. The CDR3 loop reads CASSLFGRLHQETQYF. CDR3 DNA sequence: TGTGCCAGCAGCTTATTCGGAAGACTACATCAAGAGACCCAGTACTTC.

This clonotype has a handful of counts. The chain couples TRBV20-1 to TRBJ2-3; D remains ambiguous. V was shortened by 1 base and J by 4 bases, with 12 bases between the two germline ends. CDR3 length equals 14 residues. Germline CDR1 DFQATT, CDR2 SNEGSKA (reference sequence). CDR3 sequence (DNA): TGCAGTGCTAGAGGTCCCCCTAGATCAGATACGCAGTATTTT. Protein: CSARGPPRSDTQYF.

The chain employs TRBV6-1 and TRBJ2-7; D may be TRBD1 or TRBD2 (5 bases each). The CDR3 runs 15 residues. Trimming took 3 bases from V and 6 from J, leaving 18 bases between them. Germline CDR1 reads MNHNS; CDR2 reads SASEGT. CDR3 loop: CASSEGQAGPSEQYF. The CDR3 DNA reads as TGTGCCAGCAGTGAGGGGCAGGCGGGCCCCTCCGAGCAGTACTTC.

The genes are TRBV29-1 and TRBJ2-7; D perhaps matches TRBD1 (6 bases). Trimming stripped 7 bases from V and 5 bases from J, with 21 bases between. The CDR3 is made up of 14 amino acids. Germline V CDR1 and CDR2: SQVTM, ANQGSEA. The CDR3 protein is CSAGGSPKADEQYF. The CDR3 nucleotides read TGCAGCGCTGGGGGCTCCCCAAAGGCTGACGAGCAGTACTTC.

This clonotype was seen at least ten times. CDR3 bases: TGCAGCGTTGAAAACACTGAAGCTTTCTTT. Amino acid sequence: CSVENTEAFF. The chain links TRBV29-1 to TRBJ1-1; no clear D. Germline assignment: CDR1 SQVTM and CDR2 ANQGSEA. This CDR3 has 10 amino acids. With 2 bases removed from V and 2 bases from J, the gap between germline ends came to 0 bases.

The chain has TRBV9 and TRBJ2-3; D might be TRBD1 or TRBD2, each matching 7 bases. The germline V gene has CDR1 SGDLS and CDR2 YYNGEE. V was pared by 3 bases and J by 2 bases, with 13 bases between. CDR3 length equals 15 residues. CDR3 region: CASSERDRYTDTQYF. For the CDR3, the DNA is TGTGCCAGCAGCGAGCGGGACAGATACACAGATACGCAGTATTTT.

This clonotype was recorded at least ten times. The chain recombines TRBV7-6 with TRBJ2-2; 10 nucleotides align to TRBD2. Germline V gives CDR1 SGHVS, CDR2 FNYEAQ. J was trimmed by 1 base and V by 5 bases; bases with no gene match: 4. This CDR3 has 16 amino acids. The CDR3 loop is CASSLLAGGNTGELFF. CDR3 DNA sequence: TGTGCCAGCAGCCTCTTAGCGGGAGGGAACACCGGGGAGCTGTTTTTT.

This clonotype turned up a few times. The chain has TRBV13 and TRBJ2-7; 9 positions agree with TRBD1. Germline lookup yields CDR1 PRHDT and CDR2 FYEKMQ (reference sequence). The CDR3 length is 18 residues. V was pared by 5 bases and J by 2 bases, with 16 bases of the junction left unmatched. The CDR3 DNA reads as TGTGCCAGCAGCGCCCTTAACAGCCCGGGACAGGGCCCCTACGAGCAGTACTTC. This gives the protein CASSALNSPGQGPYEQYF.

The genes are TRBV7-3 and TRBJ2-7, with TRBD2 identical over 10 bases. The length of the CDR3 is 15 residues. The germline gives CDR1 SGHTA, CDR2 FQGTGA. Trimming at V came to 2 bases and at J to 5 bases, leaving 6 bases not matched to a gene. This chain's CDR3 is CASSLGSSGSHEQYF. The CDR3 nucleotides read TGTGCCAGCAGCTTAGGGTCTAGCGGGAGTCACGAGCAGTACTTC.

The chain recombines TRBV6-1 with TRBJ1-4; D unresolved. Trimming took 7 bases from V and 6 from J, leaving 9 bases between them. Germline-derived CDR1 and CDR2 are MNHNS and SASEGT. This CDR3 has 12 amino acids. The CDR3 nucleotides read TGTGCCAGCACCGGGGTTGATGAAAAACTGTTTTTT. Translation gives CASTGVDEKLFF.

This clonotype was recorded many times. J is TRBJ1-1 and V is TRBV5-6; possibly TRBD1 for D (5 bases). V lost 7 bases, J lost 1 base, and 14 bases lay in between. CDR1 SGHDT and CDR2 YYEEEE come from the germline V gene. The CDR3 sequence is 14 residues long. DNA for the CDR3: TGTGCCAGCCACTTGGGACGGACGAACACTGAAGCTTTCTTT. Amino acid sequence: CASHLGRTNTEAFF. Based on the CDR3 plus reference TRBV5-6 and TRBJ1-1, the full variable domain is DAGVTQSPTHLIKTRGQQVTLRCSPKSGHDTVSWYQQALGQGPQFIFQYYEEEERQRGNFPDRFSGHQFPNYSSELNVNALLLGDSALYLCASHLGRTNTEAFFGQGTRLTVV.

This clonotype was seen ten or more times. This chain joins TRBV20-1 and TRBJ2-1; 7 bases map to TRBD2. CDR1 DFQATT and CDR2 SNEGSKA come from the germline V gene (reference sequence). CDR3 length equals 15 residues. The V segment lost 1 base and the J segment 5 bases; nucleotides outside the gene matches: 8. The CDR3: CSARGMSSGHNEQFF. CDR3 in DNA: TGCAGTGCTAGAGGAATGAGTAGCGGGCACAATGAGCAGTTCTTC.

This clonotype was seen repeatedly, ten times or more. This chain links TRBV11-2 with TRBJ2-3; 8 bases line up with TRBD2. With V trimmed by 2 bases and J by 0 bases, 4 bases remained unmatched. The CDR3 is 16 residues long. Germline assignment: CDR1 SGHAT and CDR2 FQNNGV. The CDR3 reads CASSLLASGSTDTQYF. DNA of the CDR3: TGTGCCAGCAGCTTATTAGCTAGCGGGAGCACAGATACGCAGTATTTT.